These 18 T cell receptor beta chains share one sample of origin, sequenced in a study of a mutant IDH1 vaccine in newly diagnosed glioma. Data came from immunoSEQ multiplex PCR; TCRdb stores just in-frame clones and leaves some out. Of tens of thousands of clones in the sample, 82% are singletons; the top ten hold roughly 3.8%. Their antigen targets remain unknown. Time point specified: week 47, end of study. What each vaccine dose contained was 300 ug of mutant IDH1 20-mer peptide, accompanied by topical imiquimod. The material sequenced was PBMCs, taken from a glioma patient whose treatment included an IDH1 peptide vaccine. The receptor set was obtained from a middle-aged man with glioma. Some clones in this sample may be carry-over from other donors' samples.

The chain has TRBV18 and TRBJ2-7; D gene unclear. CDR3 length: 14 amino acids. V was clipped by 5 bases and J by 4 bases, with 15 bases between them. The germline CDR1 and CDR2 sequences are KGHSH and LQKENI. The CDR3 is CASSSNSDPYEQYF. For the CDR3, the DNA is TGTGCCAGCTCATCAAACTCGGATCCTTACGAGCAGTACTTC. Using reference TRBV18 and TRBJ2-7 for the parts outside the CDR3, the full variable domain is NAGVMQNPRHLVRRRGQEARLRCSPMKGHSHVYWYRQLPEEGLKFMVYLQKENIIDESGMPKERFSAEFPKEGPSILRIQQVVRGDSAAYFCASSSNSDPYEQYFGPGTRLTVT.

This chain connects TRBV29-1 to TRBJ1-2, with TRBD1 matching 7 bases. This CDR3 region has 12 residues. The junction had 3 bases not matched to a gene; V was cut back by 5 bases and J by 3 bases. Germline CDR1 reads SQVTM; CDR2 reads ANQGSEA. The CDR3 region is CSVYGTDYGYTF. The CDR3 DNA follows: TGCAGCGTTTATGGGACAGACTATGGCTACACCTTC.

In its sample, this clone was seen once. The V and J genes are TRBV7-8 and TRBJ2-2, with 8 bases lining up with TRBD2. CDR1 SGHVS and CDR2 FQNEAQ come from the germline V gene. With 7 bases clipped from V and 8 bases from J, the junction kept 18 bases outside the gene matches. This CDR3 spans 17 amino acids. This CDR3 reads CASNPRAGAAAGGELFF. CDR3 DNA sequence: TGTGCCAGCAACCCCCGAGCGGGGGCCGCCGCCGGAGGGGAGCTGTTTTTT.

The CDR3 spells CASSSLPGQGYEQYF. The DNA of the CDR3 is TGCGCCAGCAGCAGCCTGCCGGGACAGGGCTACGAGCAGTACTTC. V usage is TRBV5-1 and J usage is TRBJ2-7; 9 bases are a match to TRBD1. The CDR3 is made up of 15 amino acids. Germline-derived CDR1 and CDR2 are SGHRS and YFSETQ. With V trimmed by 4 bases and J by 3 bases, 8 bases remained unmatched.

The genes are TRBV29-1 and TRBJ2-2; 9 bases map to TRBD1. This CDR3 has 13 amino acids. V gave up 4 bases and J gave up 3 bases; unmatched junction bases: 0. Germline V gene data show CDR1 as SQVTM and CDR2 as ANQGSEA. The CDR3 DNA sequence: TGCAGCGTTGGGACAGGGGACACCGGGGAGCTGTTTTTT. It translates to CSVGTGDTGELFF.

The chain recombines TRBV2 with TRBJ2-5; tentative D call: TRBD2 (6 bases). This CDR3 region has 10 residues. CDR1 and CDR2 from the germline V gene are SNHLY and FYNNEI. Trimming pared 8 bases from V and 5 bases from J, leaving 6 bases between. Written as DNA, the CDR3 is TGTGCCAGCGGGGGGGAGACCCAGTACTTC. It yields the protein CASGGETQYF.

V usage is TRBV5-6 and J usage is TRBJ2-5; the match to TRBD2 covers 10 bases. CDR3 size: 15 residues. The V gene's germline CDR1 is SGHDT and CDR2 YYEEEE. Unmatched junction bases numbered 5, after V lost 5 bases and J lost 1 base. The CDR3 sequence is CASSSGLATQETQYF. CDR3 sequence (DNA): TGTGCCAGCAGTTCGGGACTAGCGACCCAAGAGACCCAGTACTTC.

Worth noting for this clone: The sample has other DNA sequences that encode this CDR3 too. The chain couples TRBV30 to TRBJ1-2; tentative D call: TRBD1 (6 bases). The CDR3 has 14 residues. Between the trimmed V and J ends, which lost 0 bases and 2 bases, there was a span of 10 bases. Germline lookup yields CDR1 GTSNPN and CDR2 SVGIG (reference sequence). CDR3 loop: CAWSVLGQNYGYTF. The CDR3 DNA follows: TGTGCCTGGAGTGTACTTGGACAGAACTATGGCTACACCTTC.

V usage is TRBV30 and J usage is TRBJ1-2; D may be TRBD1 (6 bases). The germline gives CDR1 GTSNPN, CDR2 SVGIG (reference sequence). The V gene lost 4 bases and the J gene lost 3 bases, with 18 bases spanning the gap. The CDR3 length is 15 residues. The CDR3 loop is CAWTQVDSIYYGYTF. The CDR3 DNA follows: TGTGCCTGGACCCAGGTGGACAGCATTTACTATGGCTACACCTTC. The whole variable domain, filled in from reference TRBV30 and TRBJ1-2, reads SQTIHQWPATLVQPVGSPLSLECTVEGTSNPNLYWYRQAAGRGLQLLFYSVGIGQISSEVPQNLSASRPQDRQFILSSKKLLLSDSGFYLCAWTQVDSIYYGYTFGSGTRLTVV.

The chain combines TRBV9 with TRBJ1-3, with TRBD1 identical over 7 bases. CDR3 length: 14 residues. Trimming took 5 bases from V and 0 from J; bases not matched to a gene: 2. Germline CDR1 is SGDLS and CDR2 is YYNGEE. CDR3 sequence reads: CASSDRASGNTIYF. DNA of the CDR3: TGTGCCAGCAGTGACAGGGCCTCTGGAAACACCATATATTTT. Full variable domain (outside the CDR3, taken from reference TRBV9 and TRBJ1-3): DSGVTQTPKHLITATGQRVTLRCSPRSGDLSVYWYQQSLDQGLQFLIQYYNGEERAKGNILERFSAQQFPDLHSELNLSSLELGDSALYFCASSDRASGNTIYFGEGSWLTVV.

CDR3 sequence: CASSPQGIGNTEAFF. The CDR3 region has the DNA TGTGCCAGCAGCCCTCAGGGGATAGGGAACACTGAAGCTTTCTTT. The chain uses TRBV7-8 and TRBJ1-1, with D possibly matching TRBD1 (6 bases). The V end was cut by 5 bases, the J end by 1 base, with 14 bases between. This CDR3 has 15 amino acids. The V gene's germline CDR1 is SGHVS and CDR2 FQNEAQ.

The chain combines TRBV19 with TRBJ2-6, with TRBD1 matching over 7 bases. The CDR3 is 15 amino acids. The germline CDR1 and CDR2 sequences are LNHDA and SQIVND (reference sequence). Trimming removed 6 bases from V and 3 bases from J; junction bases left unmatched: 5. CDR3 bases: TGTGCCAGTAGGGATACAGGGGTTGGGGCCAACGTCCTGACTTTC. The encoded protein is CASRDTGVGANVLTF.

V usage is TRBV30 and J usage is TRBJ2-5; TRBD1 aligns across 10 bases. The CDR3 has 15 amino acids. Germline CDR1 reads GTSNPN; CDR2 reads SVGIG (reference sequence). The V and J ends lost 3 bases and 2 bases, in that order; junction bases with no gene match: 6. As DNA, the CDR3 is TGTGCCTGGAGGACGGCGGGACAGGGGCAAGAGACCCAGTACTTC. Encoded protein: CAWRTAGQGQETQYF.

This clone is a singleton in its sample. This rearrangement joins TRBV5-5 to TRBJ1-1; D uncertain. Germline CDR1 SGHKS, CDR2 YYEKEE (reference sequence). The CDR3 covers 13 residues. V was shortened by 1 base and J by 0 bases, with 4 bases between the two germline ends. CDR3 nucleotides: TGTGCCAGCAGCTTGAACCTGAACACTGAAGCTTTCTTT. Translation gives CASSLNLNTEAFF.

In regard to this clone: This sample includes further DNA sequences coding for the same CDR3. This rearrangement joins TRBV5-1 to TRBJ2-5; TRBD2 matches at 16 bases. Germline CDR1 SGHRS, CDR2 YFSETQ. J gave up 5 bases and V 3 bases, and 7 bases lay outside the gene matches. The CDR3 is 17 amino acids. Written as DNA, the CDR3 is TGCGCCAGCAGCTCGGGACTAGCGGGGGGGCCGCGGGAGACCCAGTACTTC. As protein: CASSSGLAGGPRETQYF.

This clone was detected once. The chain combines TRBV7-8 with TRBJ2-5; D may be TRBD1 or TRBD2 (6 bases each). Deletions cut 5 bases from V and 4 bases from J, with 11 bases between. This CDR3 is built from 13 residues. Germline values: CDR1 SGHVS, CDR2 FQNEAQ. For the CDR3, the DNA is TGTGCCAGCAGCCGGGGGCCGGGAGAGACCCAGTACTTC. This encodes CASSRGPGETQYF.

This chain links TRBV7-2 with TRBJ1-4; D gene uncertain. The V and J ends lost 3 bases and 0 bases respectively, with 5 bases between them. The CDR3 totals 14 residues. Germline CDR1 reads SGHTA; CDR2 reads FQGNSA. In DNA, the CDR3 is TGTGCCAGCAGCTTGGGTGCAACTAATGAAAAACTGTTTTTT. This encodes CASSLGATNEKLFF.

V gene TRBV9 combines with J gene TRBJ1-2; TRBD1 matches 8 bases. This CDR3 is built from 12 residues. V lost 3 bases, J lost 8 bases, and 3 bases stayed unmatched. Per the germline V gene, CDR1 is SGDLS and CDR2 is YYNGEE. The CDR3, as DNA: TGTGCCAGCAGCGACACAGGGGGAGGCTACACCTTC. Translated, it gives CASSDTGGGYTF.